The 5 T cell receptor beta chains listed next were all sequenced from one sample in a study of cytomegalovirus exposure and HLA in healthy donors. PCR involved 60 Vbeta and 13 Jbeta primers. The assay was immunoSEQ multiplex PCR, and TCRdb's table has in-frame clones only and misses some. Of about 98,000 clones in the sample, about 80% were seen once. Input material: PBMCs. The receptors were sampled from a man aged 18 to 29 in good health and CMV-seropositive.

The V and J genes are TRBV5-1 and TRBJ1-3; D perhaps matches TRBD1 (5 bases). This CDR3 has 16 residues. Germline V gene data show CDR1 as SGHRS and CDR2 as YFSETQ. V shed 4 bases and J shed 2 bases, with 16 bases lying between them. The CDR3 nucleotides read TGCGCCAGCAGCACGGGAGGGGTGTTGGCTGGAAACACCATATATTTT. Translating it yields CASSTGGVLAGNTIYF.

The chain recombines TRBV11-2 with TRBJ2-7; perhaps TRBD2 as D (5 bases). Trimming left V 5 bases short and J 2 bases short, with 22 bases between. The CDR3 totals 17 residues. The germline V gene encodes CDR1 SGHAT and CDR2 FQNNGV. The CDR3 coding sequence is TGTGCCAGCAGCCCGCTTAAGAGGTCGGGAAGAGCCTACGAGCAGTACTTC. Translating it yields CASSPLKRSGRAYEQYF.

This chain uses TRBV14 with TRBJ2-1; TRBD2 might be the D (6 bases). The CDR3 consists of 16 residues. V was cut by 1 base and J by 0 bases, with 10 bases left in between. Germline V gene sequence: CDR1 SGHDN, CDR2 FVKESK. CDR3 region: CASSQGGGASYNEQFF. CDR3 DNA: TGTGCCAGCAGCCAAGGGGGCGGGGCCTCCTACAATGAGCAGTTCTTC. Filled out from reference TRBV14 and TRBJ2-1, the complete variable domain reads EAGVTQFPSHSVIEKGQTVTLRCDPISGHDNLYWYRRVMGKEIKFLLHFVKESKQDESGMPNNRFLAERTGGTYSTLKVQPAELEDSGVYFCASSQGGGASYNEQFFGPGTRLTVL.

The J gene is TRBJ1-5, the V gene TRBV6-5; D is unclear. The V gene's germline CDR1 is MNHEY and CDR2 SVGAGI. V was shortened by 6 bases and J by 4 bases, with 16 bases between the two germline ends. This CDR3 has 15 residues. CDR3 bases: TGTGCCAGCAGCCTGATTGTCGGCGGGAATCAGCCCCAGCATTTT. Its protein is CASSLIVGGNQPQHF.

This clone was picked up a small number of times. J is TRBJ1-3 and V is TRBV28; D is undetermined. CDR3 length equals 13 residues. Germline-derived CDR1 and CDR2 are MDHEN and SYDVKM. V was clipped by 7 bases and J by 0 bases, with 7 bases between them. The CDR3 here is CASTQASGNTIYF. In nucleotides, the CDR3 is TGTGCCAGCACCCAAGCCTCTGGAAACACCATATATTTT.